The T cell receptor beta chain under discussion was sequenced for a study of beta chain features in type 1 diabetes. About the research overall: In all, some 100 million sorted cells from all samples were analyzed.

Study-wide points: Moderate yet significant TCRB CDR3 shortening was seen in Type 1 diabetes patients in all four CD4+ subsets.

Expressed TCRB transcripts were sequenced because the entire RNA isolate underwent reverse transcription. Repertoires were generated with immunoSEQ multiplex PCR, while TCRdb's copy carries only in-frame clones and drops some. The repertoire holds 250,000 to 300,000 clones, with around 22% as singletons. This clone came up a few times. The target antigen is unknown. The sequenced sample was naive CD4+ T cells from blood. This receptor was identified in a woman aged 25 to 39 with type 1 diabetes.

The CDR3 loop reads CASSYSSARDTGELFF. Here the CDR3 DNA reads TGTGCCAGCAGTTACTCGAGCGCCAGGGACACCGGGGAGCTGTTTTTT. The rearrangement links TRBV6-5 to TRBJ2-2, with a possible D match to TRBD1 (5 bases). V was trimmed by 0 bases and J by 3 bases, leaving 11 bases between them. The germline gives CDR1 MNHEY, CDR2 SVGAGI. The CDR3 loop spans 16 amino acids.